This record looks at one TCR beta chain sequence and its context. CDR3 length: 16 residues. Germline V CDR1 and CDR2: SGHRS, YFSETQ. J lost 7 bases, V lost 0 bases, and 5 bases had no gene match. This specimen comes from a study of blood T cell repertoires in COVID-19. Study summary: The origin of the acute and convalescent COVID-19 samples was the United States, Italy and Spain.

Original data processing: Amplified reference gene primers provided the basis for estimating nucleated cell counts. Repertoires were generated with immunoSEQ multiplex PCR, while TCRdb's copy carries only in-frame clones and drops some. The DNA gave D and trimming, while V, J and clone size come from that table. The data contain about 62,000 clones, roughly 89% of them singletons. The sequenced sample consisted of peripheral blood. The TCR sequence derives from a woman of 80 years or more with acute or convalescent COVID-19. The genes are TRBV5-1 and TRBJ2-1, with 12 bases lining up with TRBD2. Here the CDR3 reads CASSLDGTSGGNEQFF. CDR3 DNA sequence: TGCGCCAGCAGCTTGGATGGAACTAGCGGGGGGAATGAGCAGTTCTTC.